The 30 T cell receptor beta chains presented below share a single source sample, sequenced in a study of T cells in Graves' hyperthyroidism and ophthalmopathy. RNA transcripts served as the template for amplifying TCR beta CDR3 regions. Using the HTBI primer set, a first-round RT-PCR was run on the TCR CDR3. Each CDR3 protein is one row after TCRdb ran MiXCR on the multiplex PCR reads. The data hold 380,000 or so distinct CDR3 sequences, with 15% to 20% observed a single time. Sequenced sample: blood. Receptors were obtained from a woman under 30 with Graves' hyperthyroidism.

This clonotype was observed once. The junction and the germline gene differ at one end; a read error may be behind it. J is TRBJ2-7 and V is TRBV28; D may be TRBD1 (5 bases). Germline V CDR1 and CDR2: MDHEN, SYDVKM. CDR3 length: 14 residues. The CDR3: CASRPRVGSYDQYF. The CDR3 nucleotides read TGTGCCAGCAGACCCAGGGTAGGCTCCTACGATCAGTACTTC. Based on the CDR3 plus reference TRBV28 and TRBJ2-7, the full variable domain is DVKVTQSSRYLVKRTGEKVFLECVQDMDHENMFWYRQDPGLGLRLIYFSYDVKMKEKGDIPEGYSVSREKKERFSLILESASTNQTSMYLCASRPRVGSYDQYFGPGTRLTVT.

There are many counts of this clonotype. The chain couples TRBV28 to TRBJ2-5; D call uncertain. From germline, CDR1 is MDHEN and CDR2 SYDVKM. V lost 8 bases and J 3 bases, leaving 13 bases between the germline ends. CDR3 length: 13 amino acids. The CDR3 DNA is TGTGCCAGCCGCCGGTTCGGTAAAGAGACCCAGTACTTC. Its translation is CASRRFGKETQYF. Supplemented by reference TRBV28 and TRBJ2-5, the full variable domain reads DVKVTQSSRYLVKRTGEKVFLECVQDMDHENMFWYRQDPGLGLRLIYFSYDVKMKEKGDIPEGYSVSREKKERFSLILESASTNQTSMYLCASRRFGKETQYFGPGTRLLVL.

Many counts were recorded for this clonotype. The CDR3 nucleotides are TGCAGCGTCGTAAGACAGGGTAGTCACGAGCAGTACTTC. It is translated as CSVVRQGSHEQYF. The V call is TRBV29-1, the J call TRBJ2-7; 7 bases map to TRBD1. V trimming: 6 bases; J trimming: 5 bases; junction bases outside the gene matches: 10. Germline CDR1 is SQVTM and CDR2 is ANQGSEA. The CDR3 covers 13 residues.

This clonotype was seen many times. This chain uses TRBV6-2 or TRBV6-3 with TRBJ1-5; D is unresolved. The CDR3 contains 14 residues. The germline CDR1 and CDR2 sequences are MNHEY and SVGEGT. V was clipped by 6 bases and J by 5 bases, with 14 bases between them. CDR3 bases: TGTGCCAGCAGCTCATCGGACCCGGATCAGCCCCAGCATTTT. This gives the protein CASSSSDPDQPQHF.

Concerning this clonotype itself: A read error may be the cause here, since a much bigger clone is one base away. The J gene is TRBJ1-2, the V gene TRBV6-1; D ambiguous. Germline loops: CDR1 MNHNS, CDR2 SASEGT. This CDR3 comprises 14 residues. V was clipped by 2 bases and J by 5 bases, with 12 bases between them. CDR3 residues: CASSESTRPYGYTF. For the CDR3, the DNA is TGTGCCAGCAGTGAATCTACACGCCCGTATGGCTACACCTTC.

This clonotype appeared many times. The gene calls are TRBV7-8 and TRBJ1-1; D gene ambiguous. CDR1 SGHVS and CDR2 FQNEAQ come from the germline V gene. This CDR3 region has 14 residues. V dropped 1 base and J dropped 1 base, with 7 bases sitting between them. CDR3 amino acids: CASSLGERNTEAFF. The CDR3 DNA sequence: TGTGCCAGCAGCTTAGGAGAGCGGAACACTGAAGCTTTCTTT.

This clonotype showed up many times. The rearrangement joins TRBV6-5 to TRBJ2-5; D is unclear. From germline, CDR1 is MNHEY and CDR2 SVGAGI. V was trimmed by 2 bases and J by 5 bases, leaving 9 bases between them. The length of the CDR3 is 13 residues. The CDR3 region is CASSYRGEETQYF. The CDR3 DNA reads as TGTGCCAGCAGTTACCGAGGAGAGGAGACCCAGTACTTC.

The CDR3 loop reads CASPEAGAVENYGYTF. The CDR3, as DNA: TGTGCCAGCCCCGAGGCAGGGGCCGTAGAAAACTATGGCTACACCTTC. The chain couples TRBV6-1 to TRBJ1-2; maybe TRBD1 (6 bases). CDR1 is MNHNS and CDR2 is SASEGT in the germline V gene. V was cut by 8 bases and J by 2 bases, with 21 bases left in between. There are 16 residues in the CDR3.

This clonotype was counted a single time. This chain uses TRBV24-1 with TRBJ2-2; D is unclear. The V end lost 1 base, the J end lost 1 base, and 3 bases lay between the germline ends. CDR3 length equals 14 residues. Germline assignment: CDR1 KGHDR and CDR2 SFDVKD. CDR3 in DNA: TGTGCCACCAGTGATTTATGGAACACCGGGGAGCTGTTTTTT. Its translation is CATSDLWNTGELFF.

Comment on this clonotype: This may be a read error: a much more frequent sequence differs by one nucleotide. The chain couples TRBV30 to TRBJ2-7, with 8 positions matching TRBD1. CDR1 is GTSNPN, CDR2 SVGIG, per germline (reference sequence). V was pared by 0 bases and J by 4 bases, with 14 bases of the junction left unmatched. CDR3 length: 17 residues. The CDR3 spells CAWSVPGLRTGPYEQYF. The CDR3 nucleotides read TGTGCCTGGAGTGTACCGGGCCTGCGGACAGGGCCATACGAGCAGTACTTC.

This clonotype was recorded a few times. J is TRBJ1-1 and V is TRBV13, with D tentatively TRBD1 (5 bases). The germline CDR1 and CDR2 sequences are PRHDT and FYEKMQ (reference sequence). Trimming took off 4 bases at V and 4 bases at J, with 13 bases between the two ends. This CDR3 region has 14 residues. The CDR3, as DNA: TGTGCCAGCAGCTCCAGTGGGGGGTCCACTGAAGCTTTCTTT. The encoded protein is CASSSSGGSTEAFF.

This clonotype has ten or more counts. The CDR3 spells CASRRDSSNQPQHF. The CDR3 nucleotides are TGTGCCAGCAGAAGGGACAGCAGCAATCAGCCCCAGCATTTT. The rearrangement joins TRBV12-3 or TRBV12-4 to TRBJ1-5; 7 bases fit TRBD1. The V and J ends lost 6 bases and 1 base, in that order; junction bases with no gene match: 3. The CDR3 loop spans 14 amino acids.

The table lists this clonotype with many counts. V and J are TRBV29-1 and TRBJ1-2; 9 nucleotides line up with TRBD1. This CDR3 is 12 amino acids long. Germline V gene lookup returns CDR1 SQVTM and CDR2 ANQGSEA. The V and J ends lost 4 bases and 8 bases, in that order; junction bases with no gene match: 5. This CDR3 is CSVGTGGWGYTF. The CDR3 bases are TGCAGCGTTGGCACAGGGGGCTGGGGCTACACCTTC.

There are many counts of this clonotype. The chain uses TRBV12-3 or TRBV12-4 and TRBJ1-1; D not resolved. V was pared by 9 bases and J by 1 base, with 15 bases between. This CDR3 is 14 amino acids long. CDR3 amino acids: CASKVSRRNTEAFF. The CDR3 DNA reads as TGTGCCAGTAAGGTGTCCCGCCGGAACACTGAAGCTTTCTTT.

This clonotype was found many times. The chain joins TRBV19 to TRBJ1-2; TRBD1 aligns across 7 bases. Germline V gene data show CDR1 as LNHDA and CDR2 as SQIVND (reference sequence). The CDR3 loop spans 14 amino acids. V dropped 7 bases and J dropped 6; count of bases not matched to a gene: 11. The CDR3 loop is CASTHETGLDGYTF. CDR3 DNA sequence: TGTGCCAGTACTCATGAGACAGGGTTGGATGGCTACACCTTC.

V gene TRBV6-4 combines with J gene TRBJ2-5; 11 bases align to TRBD1. With V trimmed by 5 bases and J by 5 bases, 7 bases remained unmatched. Germline CDR1 is MRHNA and CDR2 is SNTAGT. The length of the CDR3 is 15 residues. The CDR3 loop is CASSRWDRGIETQYF. In DNA form, the CDR3 reads TGTGCCAGCAGTCGGTGGGACAGGGGGATCGAGACCCAGTACTTC.

The rearrangement links TRBV9 to TRBJ2-7; tentative D call: TRBD2 (5 bases). Trimming removed 3 bases from V and 3 bases from J, with 10 bases in between. CDR1 is SGDLS and CDR2 is YYNGEE in the germline V gene. The CDR3 covers 13 residues. CDR3 coding DNA: TGTGCCAGCAGCGCCACCGGGGTCTACGAGCAGTACTTC. Protein sequence: CASSATGVYEQYF.

This clonotype was counted a single time. The chain joins TRBV6-2 or TRBV6-3 to TRBJ1-5; D possibly corresponds to TRBD1 (6 bases). Germline V gene sequence: CDR1 MNHEY, CDR2 SVGEGT. The CDR3 runs 15 residues. Trimming removed 2 bases from V and 1 base from J, with 9 bases in between. The CDR3 protein is CASSYGQLSNQPQHF. The CDR3 region has the DNA TGTGCCAGCAGTTACGGACAGTTGAGCAATCAGCCCCAGCATTTT.

This clonotype was seen many times. The rearrangement uses TRBV20-1 and TRBJ2-2, with 9 bases that match TRBD2. V lost 0 bases, J lost 1 base, and 0 bases stayed unmatched. CDR3 length: 15 residues. Germline values: CDR1 DFQATT, CDR2 SNEGSKA (reference sequence). The DNA for the CDR3 is TGCAGTGCTAGAGAACTAGCGGGGAACACCGGGGAGCTGTTTTTT. Encoded protein: CSARELAGNTGELFF.

This clonotype was detected ten times or more. In nucleotides, the CDR3 is TGTGCCAGTGCCGCCGGGACAGGGGTTGAAGCTTTCTTT. This sequence encodes CASAAGTGVEAFF. The chain employs TRBV12-3 or TRBV12-4 and TRBJ1-1; 10 bases align to TRBD1. The V gene end was trimmed by 9 bases and the J gene end by 7 bases; junction bases not matched to a gene: 8. The CDR3 is 13 residues long.

V is TRBV7-2 and J is TRBJ1-2; D possibly corresponds to TRBD1 (5 bases). Germline values: CDR1 SGHTA, CDR2 FQGNSA. The CDR3 runs to 14 residues. With 2 bases removed from V and 8 bases from J, the gap between germline ends came to 15 bases. For the CDR3, the DNA is TGTGCCAGCAGCTTATTTGGGGCTAAGTACGGCTACACCTTC. This sequence encodes CASSLFGAKYGYTF.

This clonotype was seen ten or more times. The chain has TRBV12-3 or TRBV12-4 and TRBJ1-5, with D unresolved. The CDR3 loop spans 12 amino acids. Trimming stripped 4 bases from V and 9 bases from J, with 10 bases between. The DNA for the CDR3 is TGTGCCAGCAGTTCGGGAATGGGGCCCCAGCATTTT. Amino acids: CASSSGMGPQHF.

The table lists this clonotype with a few counts. The genes are TRBV5-5 and TRBJ2-7; possible D gene TRBD1, 6 bases. This CDR3 contains 14 residues. From germline, CDR1 is SGHKS and CDR2 YYEKEE (reference sequence). Deletions cut 0 bases from V and 1 base from J, with 8 bases between. CDR3 residues: CASSLVRGSYEQYF. The CDR3 DNA reads TGTGCCAGCAGCTTGGTGAGGGGGTCCTACGAGCAGTACTTC.

In this sample, this clonotype turned up many times. The gene calls are TRBV6-5 and TRBJ2-5; D might be TRBD2 (6 bases). The V gene lost 0 bases and the J gene lost 8 bases, with 16 bases spanning the gap. CDR3 length equals 15 residues. Germline assignment: CDR1 MNHEY and CDR2 SVGAGI. CDR3 in DNA: TGTGCCAGCAGTTACTCGACGGGACTCCTCACAACCCAGTACTTC. This translates into CASSYSTGLLTTQYF.

This clonotype was picked up many times. The junction departs from germline at one end; a sequencing error may be responsible. J is TRBJ1-5 and V is TRBV6-1; 9 positions match TRBD1. The germline V gene has CDR1 MNHNS and CDR2 SASEGT. The CDR3 has 14 amino acids. The CDR3 DNA reads as TGTGCCAGCAGTCGGACAGGGGAGGTTCAGCTCCAGCATTTT. Amino acid sequence: CASSRTGEVQLQHF.

This clonotype was detected ten times or more. The chain employs TRBV24-1 and TRBJ1-1; D is possibly TRBD1 (6 bases). Germline CDR1 is KGHDR and CDR2 is SFDVKD. CDR3 length: 15 amino acids. V was clipped by 2 bases and J by 1 base, with 10 bases between them. The CDR3 is CATSDSGHENTEAFF. The CDR3 DNA reads as TGTGCCACCAGTGATTCGGGACATGAGAACACTGAAGCTTTCTTT.

The chain couples TRBV18 to TRBJ1-5; TRBD1 matches at 9 bases. In germline, CDR1 is KGHSH, CDR2 LQKENI. The junction had 6 bases not matched to a gene; V was cut back by 3 bases and J by 3 bases. The CDR3 has 16 residues. CDR3: CASSPADRGINQPQHF. DNA for the CDR3: TGTGCCAGCTCACCGGCGGACAGGGGAATCAATCAGCCCCAGCATTTT.

This clonotype appeared many times. V usage is TRBV7-2 and J usage is TRBJ1-1; D remains unclear. CDR3 length: 14 residues. V was cut by 5 bases and J by 0 bases, with 10 bases left in between. The germline V gene encodes CDR1 SGHTA and CDR2 FQGNSA. The CDR3 DNA reads as TGTGCCAGCAGCCCCGCTTCCTTGAACACTGAAGCTTTCTTT. This encodes CASSPASLNTEAFF. The full variable domain, in which reference TRBV7-2 and TRBJ1-1 provide the parts outside the CDR3, is GAGVSQSPSNKVTEKGKDVELRCDPISGHTALYWYRQSLGQGLEFLIYFQGNSAPDKSGLPSDRFSAERTGGSVSTLTIQRTQQEDSAVYLCASSPASLNTEAFFGQGTRLTVV.

This clonotype was seen at least ten times. This chain links TRBV9 with TRBJ1-2, with D unresolved. The CDR3 totals 14 residues. With 0 bases removed from V and 5 bases from J, the gap between germline ends came to 11 bases. CDR1 and CDR2 (germline): SGDLS, YYNGEE. DNA of the CDR3: TGTGCCAGCAGCGTAGGAGCCCCGAGTTATGGCTACACCTTC. Its translation: CASSVGAPSYGYTF.

The sample holds many counts of this clonotype. V gene TRBV12-3 or TRBV12-4 combines with J gene TRBJ1-5; D ambiguous. The CDR3 contains 13 residues. Between the trimmed V and J ends, which lost 5 bases and 5 bases, there was a span of 10 bases. The CDR3 loop reads CASSVGRDQPQHF. The DNA of the CDR3 is TGTGCCAGCAGTGTAGGGCGGGATCAGCCCCAGCATTTT.